The entry that follows covers one T cell receptor beta chain sequence. Assay used: immunoSEQ multiplex PCR; TCRdb lists only in-frame clones, some missing. The table has over 250,000 clones, more than 75% seen once. This specimen comes from a study of blood T cell repertoires in COVID-19. This CDR3 is 17 amino acids long. Germline V gene lookup returns CDR1 LGHDT and CDR2 YNNKEL (reference sequence). V dropped 1 base and J dropped 0; count of bases not matched to a gene: 3. The receptor comes from a woman between 55 and 75 years old in a cohort exposed to, infected with or recovered from COVID-19 (not recorded which). What was sequenced was PBMCs or T cells enriched from blood (not recorded which). The chain recombines TRBV3-1 (or the pseudogene TRBV3-2) with TRBJ1-6, with 7 positions matching TRBD1. The CDR3 sequence is CASSQVQGGSYNSPLHF. The CDR3 DNA reads TGTGCCAGCAGCCAAGTTCAGGGGGGCTCCTATAATTCACCCCTCCACTTT.